These T cell receptor beta chains were read from a single sample in a study of shared clonotypes between healthy human individuals. Here immunoSEQ multiplex PCR was the method, and the copy in TCRdb shows in-frame clones only, minus some. Of some 1.5 million clones detected, around 97% appear once; the ten largest clones hold approximately 1.1%. Sequenced input: naive CD4+ T cells sorted from blood. All receptors come from a man aged 25 to 45 in good health. Each CDR3 is given with its conserved first and last residue. D genes are given only for firm matches. The size field is filled for only some rows; it gives once, few, many or a size class.

D	V	J	size	CDR3	DNA
TRBD2	TRBV11-3	TRBJ2-3	once	CASSQLAGGRDTQYF	TGTGCCAGCAGCCAACTAGCGGGAGGGCGAGATACGCAGTATTTT
-	TRBV13	TRBJ2-6	-	CASSLSASGANVLTF	TGTGCCAGCAGCTTATCAGCATCTGGGGCCAACGTCCTGACTTTC
-	TRBV7-3	TRBJ1-1	-	CASSLGSHTEAFF	TGTGCCAGCAGCTTGGGCAGTCACACTGAAGCTTTCTTT
-	TRBV11-2	TRBJ2-5	-	CASSLSETQYF	TGTGCCAGCAGTTTATCAGAGACCCAGTACTTC
-	TRBV10-1	TRBJ2-1	few	CASSESGKTNEQFF	TGCGCCAGCAGTGAGTCTGGCAAGACGAATGAGCAGTTCTTC
TRBD2	TRBV4-1	TRBJ2-1	once	CASSPKTAGVTTIYNEQFF	TGCGCCAGCAGCCCCAAAACAGCGGGAGTGACTACAATTTACAATGAGCAGTTCTTC
-	TRBV9	TRBJ2-6	-	CASSVDLSSGANVLTF	TGTGCCAGCAGCGTAGACTTGAGCTCTGGGGCCAACGTCCTGACTTTC
-	TRBV11-2	TRBJ2-1	-	CASSLGRELYNEQFF	TGTGCCAGCAGCTTAGGTCGGGAGTTGTACAATGAGCAGTTCTTC
TRBD2	TRBV19	TRBJ2-1	-	CASSIGLAGVEQFF	TGTGCCAGTAGTATCGGACTAGCGGGAGTTGAGCAGTTCTTC
-	TRBV6-5	TRBJ1-4	-	CASSYSGFNEKLFF	TGTGCCAGCAGTTACTCGGGTTTTAATGAAAAACTGTTTTTT
TRBD2	TRBV5-5	TRBJ2-2	once	CASSWGLAGARTGELFF	TGTGCCAGCAGCTGGGGACTAGCGGGAGCACGGACCGGGGAGCTGTTTTTT
-	TRBV18	TRBJ1-1	-	CASSPLVETEAFF	TGTGCCAGCTCACCACTGGTAGAGACTGAAGCTTTCTTT
-	TRBV4-3	TRBJ1-4	-	CASSLGWGGIGEKLFF	TGCGCCAGCAGCCTCGGATGGGGGGGGATAGGTGAAAAACTGTTTTTT
TRBD1	TRBV5-1	TRBJ2-7	-	CASSLADRGHEQYF	TGCGCCAGCAGCTTGGCCGACAGGGGGCACGAGCAGTACTTC
-	TRBV10-3	TRBJ2-7	-	CAISKSESHSYEQYF	TGTGCCATCAGCAAATCGGAGAGTCACTCCTACGAGCAGTACTTC
-	TRBV28	TRBJ1-1	-	CASSFQIMNTEAFF	TGTGCCAGCAGTTTCCAGATCATGAACACTGAAGCTTTCTTT
-	TRBV30	TRBJ2-7	-	CAWSQGSSYEQYF	TGTGCCTGGAGTCAGGGGTCCTCCTACGAGCAGTACTTC
-	TRBV5-6	TRBJ2-5	-	CASSLFGGDRETQYF	TGTGCCAGCAGCTTGTTTGGGGGTGATAGGGAGACCCAGTACTTC
TRBD1	TRBV28	TRBJ2-7	-	CASRTTGAFDEQYF	TGTGCCAGCAGGACGACAGGGGCTTTCGACGAGCAGTACTTC
TRBD1	TRBV7-2	TRBJ2-2	-	CASGGQGGANTGELFF	TGTGCCAGCGGGGGACAGGGGGGAGCGAACACCGGGGAGCTGTTTTTT
-	TRBV5-1	TRBJ1-4	-	CASSLMSGSWEKLFF	TGCGCCAGCAGCTTAATGTCGGGGAGTTGGGAAAAACTGTTTTTT
-	TRBV29-1	TRBJ1-2	-	CSGGAGPDGYTF	TGCAGCGGGGGGGCAGGCCCCGATGGCTACACCTTC
-	TRBV7-8	TRBJ2-7	once	CASSLFHGAYEQYF	TGTGCCAGCAGCTTATTTCACGGTGCCTACGAGCAGTACTTC
-	TRBV30	TRBJ2-7	-	CAWSVRKPSRVYEQYF	TGTGCCTGGAGTGTACGAAAGCCCAGCAGGGTGTACGAGCAGTACTTC
-	TRBV27	TRBJ1-5	-	CASSLVGGNQPQHF	TGTGCCAGCAGTTTAGTTGGGGGGAATCAGCCCCAGCATTTT
TRBD2	TRBV5-1	TRBJ2-5	-	CASSLSGGTQETQYF	TGCGCCAGCAGCTTGAGCGGGGGCACCCAAGAGACCCAGTACTTC
TRBD2	TRBV5-1	TRBJ2-3	-	CASNLGAGAVDTQYF	TGCGCCAGCAACTTGGGAGCGGGAGCGGTAGATACGCAGTATTTT
-	TRBV27	TRBJ2-2	-	CASSFRRDRSTGELFF	TGTGCCAGCAGTTTTCGACGGGACCGAAGCACCGGGGAGCTGTTTTTT
-	TRBV10-3	TRBJ1-5	-	CATRVGGAGNNQPQHF	TGTGCCACGCGAGTAGGGGGAGCAGGAAACAATCAGCCCCAGCATTTT